A selection of T cell receptor beta chains follows, all from one sample in a study of blood T cell repertoires in COVID-19. Clones were read by immunoSEQ multiplex PCR, and TCRdb kept only the in-frame ones, dropping some. The sample carries 200,000 to 300,000 clones, about nine tenths recorded once. What was sequenced was peripheral blood. The receptors were gathered from a person aged 18 to 35 with COVID-19, enrolled during active disease. The CDR3 runs from the conserved cysteine through the conserved F or W. D genes are given only for firm matches. Clone size, where shown, is once, few, many, or a class for clones that have expanded.

D	J	V	size	DNA	CDR3
NA	TRBJ1-1	TRBV27	NA	TGTGCCAGCAGTTCATCAAAGACAGTGATGAACACTGAAGCTTTCTTT	CASSSSKTVMNTEAFF
TRBD1	TRBJ1-1	TRBV5-6	NA	TGTGCCAGCAGCTTAGGACAGGGAGGGCGCACTGAAGCTTTCTTT	CASSLGQGGRTEAFF
TRBD2	TRBJ2-3	TRBV29-1	NA	TGCAGCGTTGATGGTCCAGCGGGGGGGGTGGATACGCAGTATTTT	CSVDGPAGGVDTQYF
TRBD1	TRBJ1-5	TRBV30	NA	TGTGCCTGGAGTGCATCAGGGGGCAGGCAGCCCCAGCATTTT	CAWSASGGRQPQHF
NA	TRBJ1-2	TRBV3-1/TRBV3-2	NA	TGTGCCAGCAGCCAAAGGGTTCGGGAAAGCGGCTACACCTTC	CASSQRVRESGYTF
NA	TRBJ1-1	TRBV27	few	TGTGCCAGCAGTTTAGGGCGGGGGGGCACGAACACTGAAGCTTTCTTT	CASSLGRGGTNTEAFF
TRBD1	TRBJ1-1	TRBV2	NA	TGTGCCAGCAGTGGGGACAGTGGGGAAGCTTTCTTT	CASSGDSGEAFF
NA	TRBJ1-4	TRBV14	NA	TGTGCCAGCAGTCGACTCGACAGGCCAAATGAAAAACTGTTTTTT	CASSRLDRPNEKLFF
NA	TRBJ1-2	TRBV6-5	NA	TGTGCCAGCAGTCGCGGGACTCGGTATGGCTACACCTTC	CASSRGTRYGYTF
NA	TRBJ1-1	TRBV27	NA	TGTGCCAGCAGTCGCGACGGGGGAGGCACTGAAGCTTTCTTT	CASSRDGGGTEAFF
TRBD1	TRBJ2-7	TRBV11-2	NA	TGTGCCAGCAGCTTAGATCTGGGACAGGCGTCGCGCTACGAGCAGTACTTC	CASSLDLGQASRYEQYF
TRBD1	TRBJ1-3	TRBV19	NA	TGTGCCAGTAACCCCGGGACAGTCCCCTCTGGAAACACCATATATTTT	CASNPGTVPSGNTIYF
NA	TRBJ2-1	TRBV28	NA	TGTGCCAGCAGGGACAACTCCTACAATGAGCAGTTCTTC	CASRDNSYNEQFF
TRBD1	TRBJ1-2	TRBV28	NA	TGTGCCAGCAGCCATCAAGGACAGGGTTTAAGGATAACTGGGGGCTACACCTTC	CASSHQGQGLRITGGYTF
NA	TRBJ1-1	TRBV6-5	NA	TGTGCCAGCAGTTACCAGGTCATGAACACTGAAGCTTTCTTT	CASSYQVMNTEAFF
TRBD2	TRBJ2-7	TRBV9	NA	TGTGCCAGCAGCCCCCGGGTAGCGGGAGACTACGAGCAGTACTTC	CASSPRVAGDYEQYF
NA	TRBJ1-5	TRBV4-1	NA	TGCGCCAGCAGCCAAGGCCGAATCGGGACAAAAAATCAGCCCCAGCATTTT	CASSQGRIGTKNQPQHF